The source of this T cell receptor beta chain is a study of blood T cell repertoires in COVID-19. For the study at large: The samples span acute and convalescent COVID-19 from the United States, Italy and Spain. Nucleic acid was either cDNA or gDNA, and it came from T cells, B-cell-depleted T cells, or PBMCs.

Using immunoSEQ multiplex PCR, the repertoire was profiled, and TCRdb retains in-frame clones only, with some absent. Of some 270,000 clones detected, around 90% appear once; the ten largest clones hold 2.1%. This clone was seen just once. The CDR3 runs 16 residues. Germline values: CDR1 SGHAT, CDR2 FQDESV (reference sequence). Trimming pared 2 bases from V and 2 bases from J, leaving 14 bases between. The chain is built from TRBV11-1 and TRBJ2-3; a possible D gene is TRBD2 (5 bases). Sequencing used peripheral blood. The origin of this receptor is a woman aged 55 to 70 with COVID-19, enrolled during active disease. DNA for the CDR3: TGTGCCAGCAGCTTATCCCCAGCGGCCACCACAGATACGCAGTATTTT. It encodes CASSLSPAATTDTQYF.